This is a list of T cell receptor beta chains from one sample in a study of post-analysis software for immune sequencing data. TCRdb re-called the PCR reads with MiXCR, one entry per CDR3 protein. The sample consists of fewer than 850,000 distinct CDR3 sequences, about 27% of them appearing once. The sample taken for sequencing was blood. These receptors were obtained from a girl aged 10-17 years with multiple sclerosis. Both conserved end residues are part of each CDR3. The D gene is left open where the match is weak.

d_call j_call v_call cdr3_aa
NA TRBJ1-6 TRBV5-1 CASSPLGPGVGALHF
NA TRBJ1-6 TRBV5-1 CASSLSGKRNSPLHF
TRBD1 TRBJ2-5 TRBV7-2 CASSLGQGAEEQYF
NA TRBJ1-2 TRBV6-6 CASSWNRENYGYTF
TRBD1 TRBJ1-1 TRBV5-1 CASSGAGQALNTEAFF
NA TRBJ2-2 TRBV2 CASSEALAGIELFF
NA TRBJ1-5 TRBV7-9 CASSLFMGGHQPQHF
NA TRBJ1-5 TRBV29-1 CSVGWEGYQPQHF
NA NA TRBV20-1 CSARGRYSSYNEQYF
TRBD1 TRBJ1-2 TRBV7-9 CASSFGQGGNYGYTF